This T cell receptor beta chain originates from a study of blood T cell repertoires in COVID-19 (dated by TCRdb to 2020 to 2022). In terms of the full investigation: Samples covering the acute and convalescent phases of COVID-19 were provided by collaborators in the United States, Italy and Spain. The samples were drawn from two sources: the first 160 participants of the ongoing ImmuneRACE study, and fewer than 1,500 subjects contributed by 6 global collaborators. Deeply sampled blood TCRbeta repertoires from subjects exposed to, actively infected with, or recovered from COVID-19 were included in the dataset. The material from the prospective study consisted of cDNA or gDNA derived from T cells, B-cell-depleted T cells, or PBMCs. The repertoires were made available in a free public database intended to serve as a resource for research on the immune response to SARS-CoV-2. Sample metadata almost always included a de-identified subject ID, COVID-19 status, age in years and sex. Where available, HLA class I and class II types were obtained from metadata supplied by the sample provider rather than from assay-based typing.

The investigation overall reported the following: The amount of clinical and demographic metadata varied by source and participant and was provided uncurated.

The immunoSEQ Assay, a bias-controlled multiplex PCR, was used to amplify TCRbeta CDR3 regions from genomic DNA. The source study handled its data this way. The number of nucleated cells in each sample was estimated from the amplification of reference gene primers within the assay. To quantify the absolute abundance of each unique TCRbeta CDR3 rearrangement, sequence reads were collapsed and filtered. For each sample, productive Simpson clonality was calculated as the square root of Simpson's diversity index over productive rearrangements. The table comes from immuneACCESS by way of TCRdb, which keeps in-frame sequences with V and J called. Part of the clones is missing from these tables; in studies checked, under half for an unresolved V gene and the rest for unknown reasons. Clone size and the V and J calls come from that table; the DNA yielded D and trimming. Recorded for this sample are 100,000 to 140,000 clones; 85% to 95% of them occurred a single time. The top ten clones comprise under 1.5% of the sample.

CDR1 MNHEY and CDR2 SVGAGI were looked up in the germline V gene. Taken from cysteine to phenylalanine, the CDR3 has 15 residues. CDR3 DNA is the only sequence kept; it has 45 bases, read in frame from the first base. Trimming takes 6 bases from V and 2 bases from J, and the germline ends sit 14 bases apart. A remark on this clone: The specificity of this receptor is unknown. Base qualities were left out, and no much larger clone turns up one base away.

Whole blood was collected in K2EDTA tubes by collaborating institutions according to the institutions' own protocols. For TCRbeta analysis, collaborators shipped samples in one of three forms: frozen whole blood, isolated PBMCs, or DNA extracted from either of those sample types. The V gene is TRBV6-5 and the J gene is TRBJ1-5; the D region possibly corresponds to TRBD1 (6 bases align). The material sequenced was peripheral blood. The receptor was derived from a woman in her twenties or thirties with acute or convalescent COVID-19. The CDR3 protein: CASSTTPGGNQPQHF. The sequence in DNA is TGTGCCAGCAGCACCACCCCAGGGGGCAATCAGCCCCAGCATTTT.